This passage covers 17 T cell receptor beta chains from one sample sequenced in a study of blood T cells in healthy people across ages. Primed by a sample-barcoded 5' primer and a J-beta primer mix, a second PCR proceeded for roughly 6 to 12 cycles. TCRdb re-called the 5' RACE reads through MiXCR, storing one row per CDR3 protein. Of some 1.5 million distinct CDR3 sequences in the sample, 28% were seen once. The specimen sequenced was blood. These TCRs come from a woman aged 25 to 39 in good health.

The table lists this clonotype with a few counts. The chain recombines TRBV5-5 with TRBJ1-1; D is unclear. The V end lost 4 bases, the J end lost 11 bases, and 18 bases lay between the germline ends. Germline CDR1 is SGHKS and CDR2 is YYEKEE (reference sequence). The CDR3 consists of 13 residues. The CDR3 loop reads CASSRYGVHVAFF. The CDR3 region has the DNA TGTGCCAGCAGCCGATACGGGGTTCACGTGGCTTTCTTT.

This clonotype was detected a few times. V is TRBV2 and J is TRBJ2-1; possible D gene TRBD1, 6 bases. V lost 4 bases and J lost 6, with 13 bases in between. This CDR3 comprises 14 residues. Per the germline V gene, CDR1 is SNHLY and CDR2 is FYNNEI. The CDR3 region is CASSGRGEVNEQFF. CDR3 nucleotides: TGTGCCAGCAGTGGCAGGGGTGAGGTCAATGAGCAGTTCTTC.

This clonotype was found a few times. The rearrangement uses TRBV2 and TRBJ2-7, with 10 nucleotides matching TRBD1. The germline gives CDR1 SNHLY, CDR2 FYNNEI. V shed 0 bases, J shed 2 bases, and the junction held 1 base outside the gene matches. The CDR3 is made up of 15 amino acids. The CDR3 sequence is CASSEAGQGTYEQYF. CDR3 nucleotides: TGTGCCAGCAGTGAAGCGGGACAGGGGACCTACGAGCAGTACTTC.

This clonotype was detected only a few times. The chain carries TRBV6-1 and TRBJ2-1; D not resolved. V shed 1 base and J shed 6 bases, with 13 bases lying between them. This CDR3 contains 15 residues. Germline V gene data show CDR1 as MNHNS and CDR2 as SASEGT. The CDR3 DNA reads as TGTGCCAGCAGTGAAGTGGGCTCCTGGTCCAATGAGCAGTTCTTC. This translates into CASSEVGSWSNEQFF.

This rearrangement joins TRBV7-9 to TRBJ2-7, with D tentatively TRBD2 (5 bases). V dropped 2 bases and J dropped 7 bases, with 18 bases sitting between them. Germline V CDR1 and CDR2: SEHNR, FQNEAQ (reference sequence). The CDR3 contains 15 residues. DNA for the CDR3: TGTGCCAGCAGCTTAATCTTCAGCGGTGACAATGAGCAGTACTTC. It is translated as CASSLIFSGDNEQYF.

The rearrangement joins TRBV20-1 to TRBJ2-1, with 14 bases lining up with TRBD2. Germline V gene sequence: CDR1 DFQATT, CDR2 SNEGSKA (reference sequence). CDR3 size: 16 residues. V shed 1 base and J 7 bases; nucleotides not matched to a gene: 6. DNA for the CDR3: TGCAGTGCTAGAGGCCCCGGGACTAGCGGGAGAAATGAGCAGTTCTTC. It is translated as CSARGPGTSGRNEQFF.

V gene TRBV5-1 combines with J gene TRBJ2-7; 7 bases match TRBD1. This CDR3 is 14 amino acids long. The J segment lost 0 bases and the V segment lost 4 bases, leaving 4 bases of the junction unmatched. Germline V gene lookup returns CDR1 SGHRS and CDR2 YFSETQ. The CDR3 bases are TGCGCCAGCAGCCAGTGGGACAGCTCCTACGAGCAGTACTTC. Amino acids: CASSQWDSSYEQYF.

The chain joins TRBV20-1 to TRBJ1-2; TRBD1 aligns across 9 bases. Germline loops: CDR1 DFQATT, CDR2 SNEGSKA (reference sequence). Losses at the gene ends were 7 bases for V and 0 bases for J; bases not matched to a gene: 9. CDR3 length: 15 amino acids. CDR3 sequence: CSVPGQGVPNYGYTF. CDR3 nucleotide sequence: TGCAGTGTTCCGGGACAGGGTGTCCCTAACTATGGCTACACCTTC.

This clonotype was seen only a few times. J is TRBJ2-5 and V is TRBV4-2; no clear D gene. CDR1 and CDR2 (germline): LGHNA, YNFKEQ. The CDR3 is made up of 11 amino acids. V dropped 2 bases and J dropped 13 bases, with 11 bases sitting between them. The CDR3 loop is CASSQNRVLYF. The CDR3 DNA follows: TGTGCCAGCAGCCAAAACCGGGTCCTGTACTTC.

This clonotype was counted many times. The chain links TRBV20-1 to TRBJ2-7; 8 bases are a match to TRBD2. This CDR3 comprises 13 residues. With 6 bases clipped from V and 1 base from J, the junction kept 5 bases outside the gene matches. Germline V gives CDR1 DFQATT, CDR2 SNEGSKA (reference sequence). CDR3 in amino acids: CSAYRGGSYEQYF. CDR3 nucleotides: TGCAGTGCCTACCGGGGGGGGTCCTACGAGCAGTACTTC.

CDR3 loop: CSAPGVGGGTDTQYF. As DNA, the CDR3 is TGCAGTGCCCCGGGGGTTGGCGGGGGCACAGATACGCAGTATTTT. This rearrangement joins TRBV20-1 to TRBJ2-3; tentatively, D is TRBD2 (6 bases). From germline, CDR1 is DFQATT and CDR2 SNEGSKA (reference sequence). CDR3 length equals 15 residues. Trimming removed 6 bases at V and 1 base at J, with 17 bases between.

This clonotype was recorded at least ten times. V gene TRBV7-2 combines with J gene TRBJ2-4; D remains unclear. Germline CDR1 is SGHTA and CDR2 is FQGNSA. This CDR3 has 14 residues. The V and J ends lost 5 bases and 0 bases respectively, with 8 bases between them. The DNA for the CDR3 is TGTGCCAGCAGCGGTCAAAGAGCCAAAAACATTCAGTACTTC. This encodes CASSGQRAKNIQYF.

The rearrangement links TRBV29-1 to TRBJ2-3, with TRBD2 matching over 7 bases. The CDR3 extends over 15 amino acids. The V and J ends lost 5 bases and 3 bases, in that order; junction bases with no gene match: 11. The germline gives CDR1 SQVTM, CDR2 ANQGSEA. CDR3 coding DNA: TGCAGCGTTACGACTAGGGCGGGGGAAACAGATACGCAGTATTTT. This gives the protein CSVTTRAGETDTQYF.

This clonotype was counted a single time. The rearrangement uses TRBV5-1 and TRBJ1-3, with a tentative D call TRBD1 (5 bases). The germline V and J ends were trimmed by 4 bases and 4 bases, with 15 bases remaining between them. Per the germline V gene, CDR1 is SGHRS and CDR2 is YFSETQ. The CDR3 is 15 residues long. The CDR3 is CASSAAGTPGNTIYF. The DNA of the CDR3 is TGCGCCAGCAGCGCAGCCGGGACCCCCGGAAACACCATATATTTT.

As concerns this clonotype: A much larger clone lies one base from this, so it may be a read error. The CDR3 DNA is TGTGCCAGCAGTCCCTCCTTGGGGGGAGGGACCCAGTACTTC. Translation: CASSPSLGGGTQYF. The chain combines TRBV28 with TRBJ2-5; possible D gene TRBD2, 6 bases. V lost 5 bases and J lost 7, with 17 bases in between. There are 14 residues in the CDR3. Germline V gene data show CDR1 as MDHEN and CDR2 as SYDVKM.

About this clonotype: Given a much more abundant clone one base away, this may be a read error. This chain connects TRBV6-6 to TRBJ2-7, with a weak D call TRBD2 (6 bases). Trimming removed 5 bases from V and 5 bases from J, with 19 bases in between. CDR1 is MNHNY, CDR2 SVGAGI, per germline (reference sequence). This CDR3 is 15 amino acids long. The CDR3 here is CASSRDGRGGHEQYF. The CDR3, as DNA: TGTGCCAGCAGTCGAGACGGGCGGGGTGGCCACGAGCAGTACTTC.

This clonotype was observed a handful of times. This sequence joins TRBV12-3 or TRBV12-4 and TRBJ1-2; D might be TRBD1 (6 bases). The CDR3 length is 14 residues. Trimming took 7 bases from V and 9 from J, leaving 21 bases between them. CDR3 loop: CASTLVQGGNRYTF. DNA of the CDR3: TGTGCCAGCACACTTGTACAGGGAGGTAATCGCTACACCTTC.